The 11 T cell receptor beta chains below all came from one sample that was sequenced in a study of blood T cell repertoires in COVID-19. Using immunoSEQ multiplex PCR, the repertoire was profiled, and TCRdb retains in-frame clones only, with some absent. The sample holds about 190,000 clones, less than 80% seen once. Sequencing was performed on peripheral blood. The receptors here all came from a woman in her fifties or sixties with acute or convalescent COVID-19.

This chain uses TRBV9 with TRBJ2-3; 13 positions agree with TRBD2. The V segment lost 0 bases and the J segment 1 base; nucleotides outside the gene matches: 2. Looked up from germline, CDR1 is SGDLS and CDR2 is YYNGEE. This CDR3 comprises 17 residues. For the CDR3, the DNA is TGTGCCAGCAGCGTAGGCACTAGCGGGGGGGGCACAGATACGCAGTATTTT. It translates to CASSVGTSGGGTDTQYF.

In this sample, this clone turned up once. The DNA of the CDR3 is TGCAGCGTTCGGACAGGGTCCTATGGCTACACCTTC. Translation: CSVRTGSYGYTF. The gene calls are TRBV29-1 and TRBJ1-2; 8 bases agree with TRBD1. V trimming: 5 bases; J trimming: 4 bases; junction bases outside the gene matches: 3. Germline assignment: CDR1 SQVTM and CDR2 ANQGSEA. This CDR3 is built from 12 residues. Complete variable domain (other parts from reference TRBV29-1 and TRBJ1-2): SAVISQKPSRDICQRGTSLTIQCQVDSQVTMMFWYRQQPGQSLTLIATANQGSEATYESGFVIDKFPISRPNLTFSTLTVSNMSPEDSSIYLCSVRTGSYGYTFGSGTRLTVV.

This chain joins TRBV5-8 and TRBJ2-7; no definite D call. The CDR3 is made up of 14 amino acids. Trimming removed 1 base at V and 1 base at J, with 9 bases between. Germline CDR1 reads SGHTS; CDR2 reads YDEGEE. CDR3 region: CASSLRLESYEQYF. In DNA, the CDR3 is TGTGCCAGCAGCTTGCGACTGGAGTCCTACGAGCAGTACTTC.

V is TRBV6-1 and J is TRBJ2-7; D gene unclear. Trimming removed 3 bases at V and 3 bases at J, with 6 bases between. The CDR3 spans 12 residues. In germline, CDR1 is MNHNS, CDR2 SASEGT. The CDR3 protein is CASSEAFYEQYF. Written as DNA, the CDR3 is TGTGCCAGCAGTGAGGCCTTCTACGAGCAGTACTTC.

This chain joins TRBV5-5 and TRBJ2-2; 7 bases match TRBD1. This CDR3 is built from 14 residues. J lost 7 bases, V lost 0 bases, and 3 bases had no gene match. The V gene's germline CDR1 is SGHKS and CDR2 YYEKEE (reference sequence). As DNA, the CDR3 is TGTGCCAGCAGCTTGGGACAGGGTAGCGGGGAGCTGTTTTTT. Protein sequence: CASSLGQGSGELFF.

The chain links TRBV9 to TRBJ1-3, with D perhaps TRBD1 (5 bases). The CDR3 extends over 14 amino acids. V was shortened by 4 bases and J by 0 bases, with 8 bases between the two germline ends. Germline V gene data show CDR1 as SGDLS and CDR2 as YYNGEE. CDR3 coding DNA: TGTGCCAGCAGCCGGGGGAGCTCTGGAAACACCATATATTTT. Protein sequence: CASSRGSSGNTIYF.

This chain joins TRBV27 and TRBJ2-5; 10 nucleotides line up with TRBD2. Germline V gene sequence: CDR1 MNHEY, CDR2 SMNVEV (reference sequence). The CDR3 contains 15 residues. V shed 5 bases and J 4 bases; nucleotides not matched to a gene: 7. The CDR3 DNA sequence: TGTGCCAGCAGTCCCTCCAGACTAGCGGGAGAGACCCAGTACTTC. This sequence encodes CASSPSRLAGETQYF.

The V gene is TRBV10-3, the J gene TRBJ2-7, with D unresolved. The CDR3 covers 12 residues. Trimming pared 0 bases from V and 4 bases from J, leaving 4 bases between. Germline CDR1 reads ENHRY; CDR2 reads SYGVKD. The CDR3 nucleotides are TGTGCCATCAGTGAGTCTCTATACGAGCAGTACTTC. It translates to CAISESLYEQYF.

In its sample, this clone was seen a few times. CDR3 coding DNA: TGTGCCAGCAGCTTAGGACAGGGTTTTGGAAACACCATATATTTT. This sequence encodes CASSLGQGFGNTIYF. The chain couples TRBV7-6 to TRBJ1-3; the match to TRBD1 covers 7 bases. Germline assignment: CDR1 SGHVS and CDR2 FNYEAQ. This CDR3 contains 15 residues. The J segment lost 3 bases and the V segment lost 1 base, leaving 3 bases of the junction unmatched.

The V gene is TRBV7-2, the J gene TRBJ2-1; 10 bases line up with TRBD2. CDR1 SGHTA and CDR2 FQGNSA come from the germline V gene. The CDR3 sequence is 15 residues long. The trim removed 3 bases at V and 5 bases at J, leaving 4 bases unmatched. The CDR3 nucleotides read TGTGCCAGCAGCTTCGGGACTAGCGTTAACAATGAGCAGTTCTTC. Its protein product is CASSFGTSVNNEQFF.

The chain uses TRBV2 and TRBJ1-2; TRBD1 matches at 8 bases. With 3 bases clipped from V and 6 bases from J, the junction kept 6 bases outside the gene matches. The CDR3 sequence is 14 residues long. Germline assignment: CDR1 SNHLY and CDR2 FYNNEI. The CDR3 loop reads CASSDNRGGHGYTF. In DNA, the CDR3 is TGTGCCAGCAGTGATAACAGGGGGGGTCATGGCTACACCTTC.